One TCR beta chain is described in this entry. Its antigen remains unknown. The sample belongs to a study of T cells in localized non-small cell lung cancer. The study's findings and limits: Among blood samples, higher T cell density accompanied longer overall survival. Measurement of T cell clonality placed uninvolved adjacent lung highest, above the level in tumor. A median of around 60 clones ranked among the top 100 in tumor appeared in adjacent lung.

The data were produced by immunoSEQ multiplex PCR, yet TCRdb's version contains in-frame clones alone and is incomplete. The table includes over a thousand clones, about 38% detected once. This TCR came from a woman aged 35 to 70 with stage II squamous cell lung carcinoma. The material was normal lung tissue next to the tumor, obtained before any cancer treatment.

The CDR3 region has the DNA TGTGCCAGCAGTGTGGACAGGGGGCTTTTATATACGCAGTATTTT. As protein: CASSVDRGLLYTQYF. The chain is built from TRBV2 and TRBJ2-3; the match to TRBD1 covers 11 bases. Germline CDR1 SNHLY, CDR2 FYNNEI. The CDR3 sequence is 15 residues long. V trimming: 4 bases; J trimming: 7 bases; junction bases outside the gene matches: 7.